This passage covers 25 T cell receptor beta chains from one sample sequenced in a study of vaccination and CD4 T cells after COVID-19. Sequencing of the DNA from cultured CD4+ T cells was carried out with the Oncomine TCR Beta short-read assay. TCRdb processed the PCR reads anew with MiXCR; each CDR3 protein has one entry. The repertoire has more than 20,000 distinct CDR3 sequences, approximately 49% of them found once; the top ten carry 4% to 6%. Their specific antigens are unknown. Regarding treatment: approximately nine-day PBMC culture with coronavirus spike peptide pools or control peptides (ViraFEST assay). Sequenced sample: CD4+ T cells from blood, cultured in vitro. All receptors derive from a human donor who had recovered from COVID-19.

V is TRBV6-2 or TRBV6-3 and J is TRBJ1-5; 8 bases agree with TRBD1. V shed 2 bases and J 3 bases; nucleotides not matched to a gene: 9. Germline assignment: CDR1 MNHEY and CDR2 SVGEGT. The CDR3 runs 17 residues. The CDR3 bases are TGTGCCAGCAGTTACCCGAGCGGGGACAGGTACAATCAGCCCCAGCATTTT. Protein product: CASSYPSGDRYNQPQHF.

In its sample, this clonotype was seen a few times. The gene calls are TRBV10-3 and TRBJ1-5; D possibly corresponds to TRBD1 (5 bases). V dropped 2 bases and J dropped 6 bases, with 14 bases sitting between them. This CDR3 spans 15 amino acids. Germline assignment: CDR1 ENHRY and CDR2 SYGVKD. The CDR3: CAISERQGKGQPQHF. In DNA, the CDR3 is TGTGCCATCAGTGAGCGCCAGGGTAAGGGTCAGCCCCAGCATTTT.

The chain uses TRBV6-2 or TRBV6-3 and TRBJ1-1, with a weak D call TRBD1 (6 bases). Germline V gives CDR1 MNHEY, CDR2 SVGEGT. There are 13 residues in the CDR3. The V and J ends lost 8 bases and 1 base respectively, with 11 bases between them. CDR3 coding DNA: TGTGCCAGCGTGGACAGCCGGAACACTGAAGCTTTCTTT. Amino acids: CASVDSRNTEAFF.

The rearrangement uses TRBV20-1 and TRBJ2-2; the match to TRBD2 covers 9 bases. V trimming: 3 bases; J trimming: 4 bases; junction bases outside the gene matches: 6. This CDR3 spans 15 amino acids. Germline V gene lookup returns CDR1 DFQATT and CDR2 SNEGSKA (reference sequence). CDR3 sequence (DNA): TGCAGTGCTAGGGAAGCGGGGGGACTCACCGGGGAGCTGTTTTTT. It is translated as CSAREAGGLTGELFF.

This clonotype has a single count. CDR3 region: CASSYRGPLESEAFF. Here the CDR3 DNA reads TGTGCCAGCAGCTACAGGGGTCCCCTGGAGAGTGAAGCTTTCTTT. The rearrangement links TRBV7-6 to TRBJ1-1; TRBD1 agrees at 7 bases. V gave up 4 bases and J gave up 7 bases; unmatched junction bases: 12. CDR1 and CDR2 from the germline V gene are SGHVS and FNYEAQ. The CDR3 totals 15 residues.

V and J are TRBV2 and TRBJ1-2, with D perhaps matching TRBD1 (6 bases). Trimming removed 2 bases from V and 5 bases from J, with 12 bases in between. The CDR3 is made up of 14 amino acids. Germline V lookup: CDR1 SNHLY, CDR2 FYNNEI. The CDR3 DNA reads as TGTGCCAGCAGTGAAAGGACAGATTTATATGGCTACACCTTC. Protein product: CASSERTDLYGYTF.

The chain couples TRBV7-2 to TRBJ2-3; TRBD1 agrees at 8 bases. Germline CDR1 SGHTA, CDR2 FQGNSA. This CDR3 comprises 17 residues. The V segment lost 3 bases and the J segment 0 bases; nucleotides outside the gene matches: 8. The CDR3 loop reads CASSLETGGISTDTQYF. CDR3 sequence (DNA): TGTGCCAGCAGCTTGGAAACAGGGGGAATAAGCACAGATACGCAGTATTTT. Full variable domain (remainder filled in from reference TRBV7-2 and TRBJ2-3): GAGVSQSPSNKVTEKGKDVELRCDPISGHTALYWYRQSLGQGLEFLIYFQGNSAPDKSGLPSDRFSAERTGGSVSTLTIQRTQQEDSAVYLCASSLETGGISTDTQYFGPGTRLTVL.

The chain links TRBV6-5 to TRBJ2-1; 7 nucleotides match TRBD2. The J call may be wrong; the DNA end is better matched by TRBJ2-7. CDR3 length: 13 amino acids. Germline V gene data show CDR1 as MNHEY and CDR2 as SVGAGI. CDR3: CASSYSGAHEQYF. The CDR3 DNA reads as TGTGCCAGCAGTTACAGCGGGGCCCACGAGCAGTACTTC.

The V and J genes are TRBV7-2 and TRBJ2-1, with 9 bases fitting TRBD1. CDR3 length: 15 amino acids. V shed 5 bases and J 4 bases; nucleotides not matched to a gene: 6. Germline CDR1 is SGHTA and CDR2 is FQGNSA. Here the CDR3 DNA reads TGTGCCAGCAGCCTTAGGGGGACAGGGTACAATGAGCAGTTCTTC. This gives the protein CASSLRGTGYNEQFF.

There are a few counts of this clonotype. The V gene is TRBV7-2, the J gene TRBJ1-2; 8 positions match TRBD1. Losses at the gene ends were 4 bases for V and 4 bases for J; bases not matched to a gene: 8. This CDR3 comprises 15 residues. Germline V gives CDR1 SGHTA, CDR2 FQGNSA. For the CDR3, the DNA is TGTGCCAGCAGCTCAAGGGGACAGGCGATCTATGGCTACACCTTC. The encoded protein is CASSSRGQAIYGYTF.

This chain joins TRBV27 and TRBJ1-1, with 7 bases lining up with TRBD1. This CDR3 has 13 amino acids. J was trimmed by 5 bases and V by 6 bases; bases with no gene match: 6. Germline V lookup: CDR1 MNHEY, CDR2 SMNVEV (reference sequence). The CDR3 region is CASSLRGRTEAFF. The CDR3 DNA follows: TGTGCCAGCAGCCTCAGGGGGAGGACTGAAGCTTTCTTT.

In its sample, this clonotype was seen a few times. The J gene is TRBJ1-5, the V gene TRBV6-2 or TRBV6-3; 9 bases fit TRBD1. CDR1 is MNHEY and CDR2 is SVGEGT in the germline V gene. With 6 bases clipped from V and 7 bases from J, the junction kept 7 bases outside the gene matches. The CDR3 runs to 14 residues. In DNA, the CDR3 is TGTGCCAGCAGCCCTACAGGGGGCAGGCAGCCCCAGCATTTT. Its translation: CASSPTGGRQPQHF.

The gene calls are TRBV20-1 and TRBJ1-1; TRBD1 is a possible D gene (5 bases). The CDR3 has 14 residues. CDR1 and CDR2 from the germline V gene are DFQATT and SNEGSKA (reference sequence). Trimming cost V 2 bases and J 0 bases, with 10 bases left between them. The CDR3 DNA reads TGCAGTGCTAGACGACAGCCTTTGAACACTGAAGCTTTCTTT. Amino acid sequence: CSARRQPLNTEAFF.

This clonotype has only one observation. The chain combines TRBV30 with TRBJ1-3, with 8 bases aligning to TRBD1. This CDR3 comprises 13 residues. The germline V gene has CDR1 GTSNPN and CDR2 SVGIG (reference sequence). V gave up 7 bases and J gave up 0 bases; unmatched junction bases: 2. The CDR3 region is CALDRVSGNTIYF. CDR3 nucleotide sequence: TGTGCCTTGGACAGGGTCTCTGGAAACACCATATATTTT.

V and J are TRBV28 and TRBJ1-5; 9 bases match TRBD1. The CDR3 runs to 15 residues. Germline V gene data show CDR1 as MDHEN and CDR2 as SYDVKM. The V and J ends lost 3 bases and 11 bases, in that order; junction bases with no gene match: 11. The CDR3 bases are TGTGCCAGCAGTTTCGAGACAGGGGGGACGAGAGCCCAGCATTTT. Protein sequence: CASSFETGGTRAQHF.

This clonotype was observed a few times. This sequence joins TRBV20-1 and TRBJ1-1, with 7 bases matching TRBD1. Germline CDR1 is DFQATT and CDR2 is SNEGSKA (reference sequence). V lost 0 bases and J lost 1; bases outside the gene matches: 2. The CDR3 sequence is 14 residues long. CDR3 nucleotides: TGCAGTGCTAGAGAAGGGGGCCGGAACACTGAAGCTTTCTTT. Amino acids: CSAREGGRNTEAFF.

This chain links TRBV7-6 with TRBJ1-1, with 10 positions matching TRBD1. Germline V gene lookup returns CDR1 SGHVS and CDR2 FNYEAQ. The CDR3 is 13 residues long. Trimming at V came to 5 bases and at J to 4 bases, leaving 1 base not matched to a gene. The DNA for the CDR3 is TGTGCCAGCAGCCGGGACAGGGGCACTGAAGCTTTCTTT. It is translated as CASSRDRGTEAFF.

The chain links TRBV7-9 to TRBJ2-7, with D perhaps matching TRBD1 (6 bases). Germline assignment: CDR1 SEHNR and CDR2 FQNEAQ (reference sequence). This CDR3 has 14 residues. Trimming pared 0 bases from V and 6 bases from J, leaving 12 bases between. CDR3 sequence (DNA): TGTGCCAGCAGCTTAGCGCACAGGGCTGCCGAGCAGTACTTC. This codes for CASSLAHRAAEQYF.

The genes are TRBV20-1 and TRBJ1-5; TRBD1 is a possible D gene (6 bases). Per germline, CDR1 DFQATT and CDR2 SNEGSKA (reference sequence). Between the trimmed V and J ends, which lost 6 bases and 2 bases, there was a span of 11 bases. The CDR3 is 13 amino acids. The CDR3 DNA follows: TGCAGTGCAAAGGGGGTCGGCAATCAGCCCCAGCATTTT. Protein product: CSAKGVGNQPQHF.

This clonotype was counted a few times. The chain joins TRBV20-1 to TRBJ1-6; D might be TRBD1 (5 bases). The CDR3 contains 18 residues. The germline V and J ends were trimmed by 6 bases and 7 bases, with 28 bases remaining between them. Looked up from germline, CDR1 is DFQATT and CDR2 is SNEGSKA (reference sequence). The CDR3 spells CSAAGRPKGPGLNSPLHF. As DNA, the CDR3 is TGCAGTGCCGCAGGACGCCCTAAGGGGCCCGGGTTAAATTCACCCCTCCACTTT.

The V gene is TRBV19, the J gene TRBJ1-1; no firm D call. The length of the CDR3 is 14 residues. In germline, CDR1 is LNHDA, CDR2 SQIVND (reference sequence). Trimming removed 3 bases at V and 0 bases at J, with 8 bases between. The CDR3 bases are TGTGCCAGTAGTATCACAGTGATGAACACTGAAGCTTTCTTT. It specifies CASSITVMNTEAFF.

The chain uses TRBV7-9 and TRBJ1-1, with a tentative D call TRBD1 (6 bases). The CDR3 runs 13 residues. Trimming took 5 bases from V and 4 from J, leaving 11 bases between them. Germline lookup yields CDR1 SEHNR and CDR2 FQNEAQ (reference sequence). The chain's CDR3 is CASSPPGVTEAFF. DNA for the CDR3: TGTGCCAGCAGCCCCCCAGGGGTCACTGAAGCTTTCTTT.

V gene TRBV12-3 or TRBV12-4 combines with J gene TRBJ2-2; possible D gene TRBD1, 5 bases. The CDR3 has 18 residues. The V end was cut by 6 bases, the J end by 4 bases, with 24 bases between. CDR3 sequence: CASSPLIGAGKVTGELFF. The CDR3 DNA sequence: TGTGCCAGCAGCCCCTTGATTGGGGCAGGGAAGGTCACCGGGGAGCTGTTTTTT.

The V and J genes are TRBV12-3 or TRBV12-4 and TRBJ2-7; 7 nucleotides match TRBD1. The CDR3 totals 15 residues. V shed 8 bases and J 0 bases; nucleotides not matched to a gene: 10. The CDR3 nucleotides read TGTGCCAGCGGAAAGACAGGGCTCTTCTCCTACGAGCAGTACTTC. It specifies CASGKTGLFSYEQYF.

The chain uses TRBV29-1 and TRBJ1-1; no clear D. Germline values: CDR1 SQVTM, CDR2 ANQGSEA. Trimming shortened V by 2 bases and J by 11 bases, and 12 bases separated the two germline ends. This CDR3 has 11 amino acids. The CDR3 is CSVEIQARAFF. The CDR3 nucleotides are TGCAGCGTTGAAATCCAGGCGAGGGCTTTCTTT.